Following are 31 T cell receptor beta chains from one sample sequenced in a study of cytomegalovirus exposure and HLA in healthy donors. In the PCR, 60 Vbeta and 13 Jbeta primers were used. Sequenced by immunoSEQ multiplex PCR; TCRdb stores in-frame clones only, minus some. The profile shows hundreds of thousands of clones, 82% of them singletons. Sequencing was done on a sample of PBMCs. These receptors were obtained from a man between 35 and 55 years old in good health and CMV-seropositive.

The CDR3 DNA reads TGTGCCAGTAGTATAGATTCGGATCAGCCCCAGCATTTT. It is translated as CASSIDSDQPQHF. The chain combines TRBV19 with TRBJ1-5; D is ambiguous. Germline V CDR1 and CDR2: LNHDA, SQIVND (reference sequence). CDR3 length: 13 residues. Deletions cut 0 bases from V and 5 bases from J, with 5 bases between.

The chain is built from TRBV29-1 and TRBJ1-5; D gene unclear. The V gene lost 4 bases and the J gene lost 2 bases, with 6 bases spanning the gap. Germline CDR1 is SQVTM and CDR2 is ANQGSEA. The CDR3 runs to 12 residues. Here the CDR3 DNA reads TGCAGCGTTGTTTTAGGCAATCAGCCCCAGCATTTT. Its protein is CSVVLGNQPQHF. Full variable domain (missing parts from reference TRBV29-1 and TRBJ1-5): SAVISQKPSRDICQRGTSLTIQCQVDSQVTMMFWYRQQPGQSLTLIATANQGSEATYESGFVIDKFPISRPNLTFSTLTVSNMSPEDSSIYLCSVVLGNQPQHFGDGTRLSIL.

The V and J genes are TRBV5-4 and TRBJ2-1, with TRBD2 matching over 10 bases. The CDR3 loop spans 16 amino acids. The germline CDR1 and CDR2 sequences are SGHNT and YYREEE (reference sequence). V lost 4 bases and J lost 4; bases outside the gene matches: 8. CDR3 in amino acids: CASSRLLAGRYNEQFF. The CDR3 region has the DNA TGTGCCAGCAGCAGACTACTAGCGGGACGATACAATGAGCAGTTCTTC.

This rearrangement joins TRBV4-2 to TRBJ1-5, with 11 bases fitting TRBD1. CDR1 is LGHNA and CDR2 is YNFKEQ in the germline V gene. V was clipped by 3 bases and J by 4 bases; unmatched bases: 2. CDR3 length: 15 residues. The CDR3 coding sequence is TGTGCCAGCAGCCACGGGACAGGGGGGAATCAGCCCCAGCATTTT. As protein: CASSHGTGGNQPQHF.

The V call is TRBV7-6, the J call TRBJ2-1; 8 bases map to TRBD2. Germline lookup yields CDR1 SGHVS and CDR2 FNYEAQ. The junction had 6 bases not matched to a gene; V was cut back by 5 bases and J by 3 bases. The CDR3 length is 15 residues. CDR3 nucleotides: TGTGCCAGCAGCGGGGGGAGCGGGAGCTACAATGAGCAGTTCTTC. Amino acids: CASSGGSGSYNEQFF.

In nucleotides, the CDR3 is TGTGCCAGCAGTTACTCGAAGGGGAAAGATACGCAGTATTTT. Translated, it gives CASSYSKGKDTQYF. The chain couples TRBV6-5 to TRBJ2-3, with a weak D call TRBD1 (5 bases). Germline V gives CDR1 MNHEY, CDR2 SVGAGI. The CDR3 runs 14 residues. Trimming pared 0 bases from V and 5 bases from J, leaving 9 bases between.

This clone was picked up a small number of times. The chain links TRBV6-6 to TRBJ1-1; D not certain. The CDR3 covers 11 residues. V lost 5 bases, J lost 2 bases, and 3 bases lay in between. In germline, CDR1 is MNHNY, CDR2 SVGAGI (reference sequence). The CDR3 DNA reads TGTGCCAGCAGTCCAAACACTGAAGCTTTCTTT. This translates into CASSPNTEAFF.

This CDR3 is CASSPSPPGTQETQYF. CDR3 nucleotide sequence: TGTGCCAGCAGCCCATCCCCCCCAGGAACCCAAGAGACCCAGTACTTC. The chain recombines TRBV14 with TRBJ2-5; no reliable D call. Trimming removed 4 bases from V and 1 base from J, with 16 bases in between. The CDR3 has 16 amino acids. Germline CDR1 is SGHDN and CDR2 is FVKESK.

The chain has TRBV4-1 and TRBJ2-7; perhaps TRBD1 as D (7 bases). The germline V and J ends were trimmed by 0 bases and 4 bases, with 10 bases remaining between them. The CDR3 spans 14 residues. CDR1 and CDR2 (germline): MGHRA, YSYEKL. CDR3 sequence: CASSQETGTYEQYF. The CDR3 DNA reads TGCGCCAGCAGCCAAGAGACAGGGACTTACGAGCAGTACTTC.

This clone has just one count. Here the CDR3 reads CASSPGGLETYEQYF. The CDR3 nucleotides are TGTGCCAGCAGCCCGGGGGGACTAGAGACCTACGAGCAGTACTTC. The chain combines TRBV5-5 with TRBJ2-7; 8 bases line up with TRBD2. CDR1 and CDR2 from the germline V gene are SGHKS and YYEKEE (reference sequence). The CDR3 covers 15 residues. V gave up 4 bases and J gave up 2 bases; unmatched junction bases: 8.

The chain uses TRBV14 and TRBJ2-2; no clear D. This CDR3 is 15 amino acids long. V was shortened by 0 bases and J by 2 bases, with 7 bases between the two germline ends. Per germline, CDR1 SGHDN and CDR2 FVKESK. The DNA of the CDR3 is TGTGCCAGCAGCCAAGATGACTCTAACACCGGGGAGCTGTTTTTT. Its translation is CASSQDDSNTGELFF.

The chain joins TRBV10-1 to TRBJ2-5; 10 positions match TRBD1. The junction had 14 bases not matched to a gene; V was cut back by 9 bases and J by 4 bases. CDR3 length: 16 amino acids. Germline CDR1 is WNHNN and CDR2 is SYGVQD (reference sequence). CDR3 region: CASQFSGQGPRETQYF. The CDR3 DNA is TGCGCCAGTCAATTCTCGGGACAGGGGCCCAGAGAGACCCAGTACTTC.

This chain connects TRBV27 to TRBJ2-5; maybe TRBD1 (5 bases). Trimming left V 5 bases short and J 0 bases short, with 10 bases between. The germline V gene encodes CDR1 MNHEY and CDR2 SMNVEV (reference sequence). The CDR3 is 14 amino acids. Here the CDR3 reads CASSPTGNQETQYF. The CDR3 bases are TGTGCCAGCAGTCCTACAGGAAACCAAGAGACCCAGTACTTC.

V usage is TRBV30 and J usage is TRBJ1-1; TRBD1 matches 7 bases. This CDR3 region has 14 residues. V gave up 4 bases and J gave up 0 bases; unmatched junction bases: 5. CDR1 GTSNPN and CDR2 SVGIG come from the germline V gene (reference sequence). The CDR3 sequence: CAWNLGQLNTEAFF. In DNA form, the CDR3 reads TGTGCCTGGAATCTGGGACAGCTGAACACTGAAGCTTTCTTT.

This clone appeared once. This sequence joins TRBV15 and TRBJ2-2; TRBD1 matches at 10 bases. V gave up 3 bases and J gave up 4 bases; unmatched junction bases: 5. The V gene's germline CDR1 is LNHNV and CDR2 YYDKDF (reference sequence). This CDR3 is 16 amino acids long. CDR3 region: CATSRAGTGVTGELFF. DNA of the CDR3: TGTGCCACCAGCAGGGCCGGGACAGGGGTCACCGGGGAGCTGTTTTTT.

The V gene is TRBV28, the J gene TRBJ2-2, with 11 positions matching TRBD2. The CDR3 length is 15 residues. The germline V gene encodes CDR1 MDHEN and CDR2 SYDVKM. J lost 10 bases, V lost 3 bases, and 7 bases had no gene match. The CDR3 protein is CASSFTSGSWEELFF. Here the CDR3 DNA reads TGTGCCAGCAGTTTCACTAGCGGGAGTTGGGAGGAGCTGTTTTTT.

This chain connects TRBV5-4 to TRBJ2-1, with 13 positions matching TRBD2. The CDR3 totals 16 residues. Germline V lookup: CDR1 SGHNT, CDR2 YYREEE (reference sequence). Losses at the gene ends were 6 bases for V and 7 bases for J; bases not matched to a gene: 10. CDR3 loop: CASTRTSGRLGNEQFF. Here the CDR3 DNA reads TGTGCCAGCACTAGGACTAGCGGGAGACTAGGAAATGAGCAGTTCTTC.

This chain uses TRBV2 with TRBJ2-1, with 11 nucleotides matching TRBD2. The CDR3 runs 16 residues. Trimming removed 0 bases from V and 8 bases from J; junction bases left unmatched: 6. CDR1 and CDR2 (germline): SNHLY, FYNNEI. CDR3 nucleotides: TGTGCCAGCAGTGAAGCGGGAACTAGCGGGAGTTATGAGCAGTTCTTC. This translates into CASSEAGTSGSYEQFF. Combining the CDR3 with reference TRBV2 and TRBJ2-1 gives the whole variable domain EPEVTQTPSHQVTQMGQEVILRCVPISNHLYFYWYRQILGQKVEFLVSFYNNEISEKSEIFDDQFSVERPDGSNFTLKIRSTKLEDSAMYFCASSEAGTSGSYEQFFGPGTRLTVL.

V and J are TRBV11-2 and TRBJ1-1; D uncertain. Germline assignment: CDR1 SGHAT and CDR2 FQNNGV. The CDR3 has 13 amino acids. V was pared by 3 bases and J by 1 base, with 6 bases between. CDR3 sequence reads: CASSFPGNTEAFF. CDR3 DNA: TGTGCCAGCAGCTTCCCGGGGAACACTGAAGCTTTCTTT.

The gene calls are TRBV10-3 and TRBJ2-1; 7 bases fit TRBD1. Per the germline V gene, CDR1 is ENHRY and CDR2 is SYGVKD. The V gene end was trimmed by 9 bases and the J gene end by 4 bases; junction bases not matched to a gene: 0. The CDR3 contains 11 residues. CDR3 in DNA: TGTGCCATGGGACAGTACAATGAGCAGTTCTTC. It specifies CAMGQYNEQFF.

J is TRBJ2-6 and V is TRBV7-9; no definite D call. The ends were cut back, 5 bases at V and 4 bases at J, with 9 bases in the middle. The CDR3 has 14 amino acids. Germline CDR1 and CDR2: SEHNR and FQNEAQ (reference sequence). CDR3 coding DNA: TGTGCCAGCAGCCCCGGAGCCGGGGCCAACGTCCTGACTTTC. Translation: CASSPGAGANVLTF.

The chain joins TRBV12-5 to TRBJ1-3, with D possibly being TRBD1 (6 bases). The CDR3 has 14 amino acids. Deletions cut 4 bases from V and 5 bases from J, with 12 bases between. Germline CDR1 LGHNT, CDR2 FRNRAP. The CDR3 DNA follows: TGTGCTAGTGGTTCGGGACAAGGGAGAAACACCATATATTTT. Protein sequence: CASGSGQGRNTIYF.

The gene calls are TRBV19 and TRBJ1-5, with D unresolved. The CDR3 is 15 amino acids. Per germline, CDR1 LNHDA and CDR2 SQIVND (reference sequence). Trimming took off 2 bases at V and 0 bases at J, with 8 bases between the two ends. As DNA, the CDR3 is TGTGCCAGTAGTATAACAACAGCTAGCAATCAGCCCCAGCATTTT. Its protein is CASSITTASNQPQHF.

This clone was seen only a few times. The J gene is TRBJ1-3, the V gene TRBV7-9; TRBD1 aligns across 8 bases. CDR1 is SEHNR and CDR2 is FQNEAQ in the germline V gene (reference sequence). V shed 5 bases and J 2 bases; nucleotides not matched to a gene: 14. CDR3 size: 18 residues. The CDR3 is CASSPPYGQGSTGNTIYF. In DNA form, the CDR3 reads TGTGCCAGCAGCCCTCCGTATGGACAGGGATCCACTGGAAACACCATATATTTT.

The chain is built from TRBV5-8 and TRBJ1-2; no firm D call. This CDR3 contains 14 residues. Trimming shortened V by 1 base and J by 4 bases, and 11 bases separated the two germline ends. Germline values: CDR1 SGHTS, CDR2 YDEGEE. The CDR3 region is CASSLFLGGYGYTF. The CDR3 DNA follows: TGTGCCAGCAGCTTGTTTTTGGGAGGCTATGGCTACACCTTC. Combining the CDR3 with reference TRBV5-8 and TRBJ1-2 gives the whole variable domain EAGVTQSPTHLIKTRGQQATLRCSPISGHTSVYWYQQALGLGLQFLLWYDEGEERNRGNFPPRFSGRQFPNYSSELNVNALELEDSALYLCASSLFLGGYGYTFGSGTRLTVV.

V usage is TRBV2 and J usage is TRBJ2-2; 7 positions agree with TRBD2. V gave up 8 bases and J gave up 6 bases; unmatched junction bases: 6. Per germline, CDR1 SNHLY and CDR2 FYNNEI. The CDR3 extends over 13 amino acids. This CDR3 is CASEREPPGELFF. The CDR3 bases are TGTGCCAGCGAGCGGGAACCCCCCGGGGAGCTGTTTTTT.

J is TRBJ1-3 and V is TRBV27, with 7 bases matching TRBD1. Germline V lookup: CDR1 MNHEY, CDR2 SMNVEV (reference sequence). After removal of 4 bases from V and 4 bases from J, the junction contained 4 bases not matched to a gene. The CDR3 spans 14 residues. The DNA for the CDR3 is TGTGCCAGCAGTTCGACAGGGCCGGGAAACACCATATATTTT. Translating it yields CASSSTGPGNTIYF.

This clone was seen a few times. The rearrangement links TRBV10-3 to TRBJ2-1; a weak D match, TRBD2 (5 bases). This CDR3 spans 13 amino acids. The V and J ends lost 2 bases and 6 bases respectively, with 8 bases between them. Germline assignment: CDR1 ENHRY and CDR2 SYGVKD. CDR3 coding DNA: TGTGCCATCAGTGAGCGGCTAGCCAATGAGCAGTTCTTC. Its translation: CAISERLANEQFF.

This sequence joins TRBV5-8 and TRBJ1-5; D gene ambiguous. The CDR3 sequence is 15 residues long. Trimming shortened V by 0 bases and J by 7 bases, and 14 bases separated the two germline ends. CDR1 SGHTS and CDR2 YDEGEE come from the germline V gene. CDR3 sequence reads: CASSLDRLGGQPQHF. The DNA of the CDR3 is TGTGCCAGCAGCTTGGACCGCCTGGGAGGCCAGCCCCAGCATTTT.

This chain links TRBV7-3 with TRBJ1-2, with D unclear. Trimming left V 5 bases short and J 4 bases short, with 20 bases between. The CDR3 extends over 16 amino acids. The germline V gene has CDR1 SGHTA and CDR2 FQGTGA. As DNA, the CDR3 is TGTGCCAGCAGCCCCCCCGGCTCGGGGTTCGGCTATGGCTACACCTTC. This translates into CASSPPGSGFGYGYTF.

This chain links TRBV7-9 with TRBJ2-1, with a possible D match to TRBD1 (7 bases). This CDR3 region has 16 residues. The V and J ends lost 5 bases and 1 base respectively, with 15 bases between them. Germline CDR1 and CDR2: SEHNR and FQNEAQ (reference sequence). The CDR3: CASSVSGGGSYNEQFF. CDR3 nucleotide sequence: TGTGCCAGCAGCGTCTCAGGGGGAGGTTCCTACAATGAGCAGTTCTTC.